This T cell receptor beta chain was sequenced for a study of blood T cell repertoires in COVID-19. The CDR3 is made up of 15 amino acids. Germline V lookup: CDR1 LNHDA, CDR2 SQIVND (reference sequence). V was cut by 3 bases and J by 2 bases, with 14 bases left in between. Per the original methods: Reference gene primer amplification in the assay estimated nucleated cell counts. Sequencing was performed with immunoSEQ multiplex PCR; in TCRdb, only in-frame clones are kept and a portion is missing. V and J calls plus clone size are reproduced from that table; the DNA served to infer D and trimming. The sample shows some 180,000 clones, approximately 90% of them seen only once. Seattle cases were enrolled at active infection and followed longitudinally. In its sample, this clone was seen a few times.

The sequencing sample was made of peripheral blood. The receptor was derived from a man aged 18 to 30 with COVID-19, enrolled during active disease. The rearrangement uses TRBV19 and TRBJ2-7, with D possibly being TRBD2 (5 bases). CDR3 loop: CASSITGEPPYEQYF. Written as DNA, the CDR3 is TGTGCCAGTAGTATTACTGGGGAGCCGCCCTACGAGCAGTACTTC.